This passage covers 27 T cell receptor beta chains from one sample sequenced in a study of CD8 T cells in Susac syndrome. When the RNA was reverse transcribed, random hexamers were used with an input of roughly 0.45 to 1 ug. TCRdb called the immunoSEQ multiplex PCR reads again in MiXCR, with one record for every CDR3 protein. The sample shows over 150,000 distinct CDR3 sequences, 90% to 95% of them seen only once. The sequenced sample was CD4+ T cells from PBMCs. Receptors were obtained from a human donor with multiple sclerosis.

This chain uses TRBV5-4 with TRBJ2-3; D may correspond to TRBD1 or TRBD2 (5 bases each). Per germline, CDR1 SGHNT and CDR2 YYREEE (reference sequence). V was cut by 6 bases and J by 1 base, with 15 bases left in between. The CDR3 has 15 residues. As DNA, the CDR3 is TGTGCCAGCACCTCTTCCGGGGCCCGCACAGATACGCAGTATTTT. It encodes CASTSSGARTDTQYF.

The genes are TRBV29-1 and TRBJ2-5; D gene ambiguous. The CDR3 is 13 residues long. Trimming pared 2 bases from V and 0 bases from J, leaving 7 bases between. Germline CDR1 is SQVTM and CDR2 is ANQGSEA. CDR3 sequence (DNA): TGCAGCGTTGAACAGGTTTACCAAGAGACCCAGTACTTC. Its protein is CSVEQVYQETQYF.

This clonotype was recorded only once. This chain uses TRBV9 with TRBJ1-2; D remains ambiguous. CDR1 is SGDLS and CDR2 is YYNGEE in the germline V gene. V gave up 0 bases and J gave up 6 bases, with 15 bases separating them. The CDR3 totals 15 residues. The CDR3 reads CASSVALPGVDGYTF. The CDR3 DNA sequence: TGTGCCAGCAGCGTAGCTCTGCCCGGGGTAGATGGCTACACCTTC. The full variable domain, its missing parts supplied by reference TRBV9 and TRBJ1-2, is DSGVTQTPKHLITATGQRVTLRCSPRSGDLSVYWYQQSLDQGLQFLIQYYNGEERAKGNILERFSAQQFPDLHSELNLSSLELGDSALYFCASSVALPGVDGYTFGSGTRLTVV.

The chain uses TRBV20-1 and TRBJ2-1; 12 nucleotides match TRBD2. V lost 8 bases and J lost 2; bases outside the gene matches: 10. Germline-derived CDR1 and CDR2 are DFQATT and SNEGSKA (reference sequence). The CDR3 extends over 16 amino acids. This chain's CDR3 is CSSRSSGRAAYNEQFF. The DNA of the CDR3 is TGCAGTTCGAGATCTAGCGGGAGGGCCGCCTACAATGAGCAGTTCTTC.

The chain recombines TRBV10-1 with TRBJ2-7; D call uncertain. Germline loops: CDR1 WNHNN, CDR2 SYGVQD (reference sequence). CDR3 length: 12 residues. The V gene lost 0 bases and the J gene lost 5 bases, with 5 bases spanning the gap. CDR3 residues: CASSESGDEQYF. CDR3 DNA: TGCGCCAGCAGTGAGTCTGGTGACGAGCAGTACTTC.

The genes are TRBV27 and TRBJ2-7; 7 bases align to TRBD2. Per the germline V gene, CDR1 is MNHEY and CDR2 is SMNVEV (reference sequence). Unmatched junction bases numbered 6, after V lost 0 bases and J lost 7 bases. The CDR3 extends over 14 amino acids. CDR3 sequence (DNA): TGTGCCAGCAGTTTATCAGGGACGGGGGGAGAGCAGTACTTC. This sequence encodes CASSLSGTGGEQYF.

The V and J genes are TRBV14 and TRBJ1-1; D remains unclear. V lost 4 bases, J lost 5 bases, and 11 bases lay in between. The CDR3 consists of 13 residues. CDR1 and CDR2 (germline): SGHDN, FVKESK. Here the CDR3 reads CASSLFVRTEAFF. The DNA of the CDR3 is TGTGCCAGCAGCCTTTTCGTAAGGACTGAAGCTTTCTTT.

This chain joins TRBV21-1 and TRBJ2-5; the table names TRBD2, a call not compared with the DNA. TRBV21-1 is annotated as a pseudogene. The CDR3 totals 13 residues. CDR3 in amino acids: CASGPTSLETQYF. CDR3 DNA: TGTGCCAGCGGACCGACTAGCTTGGAGACCCAGTACTTC.

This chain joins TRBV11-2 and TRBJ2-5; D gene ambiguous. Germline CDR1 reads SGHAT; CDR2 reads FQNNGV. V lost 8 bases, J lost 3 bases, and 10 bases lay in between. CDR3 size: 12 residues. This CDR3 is CASARSEETQYF. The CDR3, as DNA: TGTGCCAGCGCCAGAAGTGAAGAGACCCAGTACTTC. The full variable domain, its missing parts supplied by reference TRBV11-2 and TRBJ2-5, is EAGVAQSPRYKIIEKRQSVAFWCNPISGHATLYWYQQILGQGPKLLIQFQNNGVVDDSQLPKDRFSAERLKGVDSTLKIQPAKLEDSAVYLCASARSEETQYFGPGTRLLVL.

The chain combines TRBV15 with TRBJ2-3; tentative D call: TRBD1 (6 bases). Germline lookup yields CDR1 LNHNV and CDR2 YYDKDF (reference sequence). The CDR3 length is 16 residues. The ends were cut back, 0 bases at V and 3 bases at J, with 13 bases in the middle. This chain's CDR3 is CATSRDQGLATDTQYF. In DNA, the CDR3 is TGTGCCACCAGCAGAGATCAGGGGTTAGCGACAGATACGCAGTATTTT.

CDR3 sequence (DNA): TGTGCCAGCAGCGTGGGGGAAAGACAGGGTAGAGATGGCTACACCTTC. Protein product: CASSVGERQGRDGYTF. The chain uses TRBV9 and TRBJ1-2, with 7 bases aligning to TRBD1. The V segment lost 2 bases and the J segment 6 bases; nucleotides outside the gene matches: 13. Germline CDR1 is SGDLS and CDR2 is YYNGEE. There are 16 residues in the CDR3.

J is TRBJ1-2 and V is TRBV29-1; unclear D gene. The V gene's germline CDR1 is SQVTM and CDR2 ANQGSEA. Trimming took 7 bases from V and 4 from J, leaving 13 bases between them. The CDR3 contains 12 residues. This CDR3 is CSAGPVGYGYTF. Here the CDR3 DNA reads TGCAGCGCTGGTCCGGTGGGCTATGGCTACACCTTC.

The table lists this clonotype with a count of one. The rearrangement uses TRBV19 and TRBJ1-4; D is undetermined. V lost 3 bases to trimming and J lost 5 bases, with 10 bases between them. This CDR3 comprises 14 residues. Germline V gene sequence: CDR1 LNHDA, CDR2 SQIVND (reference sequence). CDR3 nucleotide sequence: TGTGCCAGTAGTATGTCAGGATCGAATGAAAAACTGTTTTTT. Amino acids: CASSMSGSNEKLFF.

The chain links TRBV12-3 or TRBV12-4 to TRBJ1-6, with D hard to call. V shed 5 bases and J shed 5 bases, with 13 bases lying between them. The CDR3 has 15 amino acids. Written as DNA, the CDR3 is TGTGCCAGCAGTCCAGCCCGGAGCAATAATTCACCCCTCCACTTT. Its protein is CASSPARSNNSPLHF.

CDR3 region: CASSRPQGRTDTQYF. Written as DNA, the CDR3 is TGTGCCAGCAGTCGTCCGCAAGGGCGCACAGATACGCAGTATTTT. This sequence joins TRBV27 and TRBJ2-3, with D unresolved. Trimming took off 5 bases at V and 1 base at J, with 13 bases between the two ends. Germline V gene data show CDR1 as MNHEY and CDR2 as SMNVEV (reference sequence). The CDR3 sequence is 15 residues long.

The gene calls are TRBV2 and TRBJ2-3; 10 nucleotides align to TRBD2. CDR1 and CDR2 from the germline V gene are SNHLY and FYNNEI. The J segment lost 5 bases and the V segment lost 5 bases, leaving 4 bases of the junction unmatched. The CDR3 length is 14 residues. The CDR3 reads CASSRTSGGDTQYF. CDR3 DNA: TGTGCCAGCAGTAGGACTAGCGGTGGAGATACGCAGTATTTT.

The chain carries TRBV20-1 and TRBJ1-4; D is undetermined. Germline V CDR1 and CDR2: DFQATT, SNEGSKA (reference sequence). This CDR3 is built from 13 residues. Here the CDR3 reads CSPEKEVNEKLFF. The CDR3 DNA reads TGCAGCCCAGAGAAGGAAGTTAATGAAAAACTGTTTTTT.

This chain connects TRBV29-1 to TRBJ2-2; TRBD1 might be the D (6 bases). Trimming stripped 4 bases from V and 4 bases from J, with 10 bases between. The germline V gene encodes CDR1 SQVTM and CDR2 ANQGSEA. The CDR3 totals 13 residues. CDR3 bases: TGCAGCGTTGCCTCCAGGGGCACCGGGGAGCTGTTTTTT. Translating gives CSVASRGTGELFF.

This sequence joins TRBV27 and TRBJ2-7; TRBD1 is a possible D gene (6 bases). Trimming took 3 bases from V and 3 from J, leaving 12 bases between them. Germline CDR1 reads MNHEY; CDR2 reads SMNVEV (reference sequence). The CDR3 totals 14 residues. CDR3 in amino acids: CASSFLDRFYEQYF. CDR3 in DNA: TGTGCCAGCAGTTTCCTCGACAGGTTCTACGAGCAGTACTTC.

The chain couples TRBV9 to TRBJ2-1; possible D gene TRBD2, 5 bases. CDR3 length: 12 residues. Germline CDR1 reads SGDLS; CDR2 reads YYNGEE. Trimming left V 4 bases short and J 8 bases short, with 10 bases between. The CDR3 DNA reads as TGTGCCAGCAGCTCCTCGAGGGATGAGCAGTTCTTC. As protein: CASSSSRDEQFF.

CDR3 amino acids: CASSPPLGTSGRALGNIQYF. For the CDR3, the DNA is TGTGCCAGCTCACCACCTCTCGGGACTAGCGGGAGGGCCCTCGGGAACATTCAGTACTTC. V and J are TRBV18 and TRBJ2-4, with 16 nucleotides matching TRBD2. Looked up from germline, CDR1 is KGHSH and CDR2 is LQKENI. Unmatched junction bases numbered 12, after V lost 0 bases and J lost 7 bases. The CDR3 has 20 amino acids. The full variable domain, rest sourced from reference TRBV18 and TRBJ2-4, is NAGVMQNPRHLVRRRGQEARLRCSPMKGHSHVYWYRQLPEEGLKFMVYLQKENIIDESGMPKERFSAEFPKEGPSILRIQQVVRGDSAAYFCASSPPLGTSGRALGNIQYFGAGTRLSVL.

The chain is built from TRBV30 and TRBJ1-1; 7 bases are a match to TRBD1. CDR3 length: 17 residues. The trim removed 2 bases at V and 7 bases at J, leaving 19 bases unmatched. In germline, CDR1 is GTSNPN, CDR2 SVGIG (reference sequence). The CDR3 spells CAWSRNPLTGRHGEAFF. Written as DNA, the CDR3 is TGTGCCTGGAGTCGAAACCCCTTGACAGGGCGACATGGTGAAGCTTTCTTT.

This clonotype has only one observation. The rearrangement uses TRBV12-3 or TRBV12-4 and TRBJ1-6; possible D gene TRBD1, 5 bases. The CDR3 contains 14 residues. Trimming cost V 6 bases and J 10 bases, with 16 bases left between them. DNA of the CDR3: TGTGCCAGCAGCCCCGGGACCGTCTCGTCACCCCTCCACTTT. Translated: CASSPGTVSSPLHF.

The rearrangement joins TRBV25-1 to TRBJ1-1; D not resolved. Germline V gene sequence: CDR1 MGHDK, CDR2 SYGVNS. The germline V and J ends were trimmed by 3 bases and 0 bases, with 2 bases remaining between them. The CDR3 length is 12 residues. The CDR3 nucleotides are TGTGCCAGCAGTGATGTGAACACTGAAGCTTTCTTT. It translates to CASSDVNTEAFF.

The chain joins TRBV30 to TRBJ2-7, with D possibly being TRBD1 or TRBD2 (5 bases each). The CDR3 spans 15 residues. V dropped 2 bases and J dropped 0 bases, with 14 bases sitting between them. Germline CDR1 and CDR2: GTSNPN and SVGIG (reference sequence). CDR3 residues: CAWSPHRDGSYEQYF. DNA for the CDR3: TGTGCCTGGAGTCCCCACCGGGACGGCTCCTACGAGCAGTACTTC.

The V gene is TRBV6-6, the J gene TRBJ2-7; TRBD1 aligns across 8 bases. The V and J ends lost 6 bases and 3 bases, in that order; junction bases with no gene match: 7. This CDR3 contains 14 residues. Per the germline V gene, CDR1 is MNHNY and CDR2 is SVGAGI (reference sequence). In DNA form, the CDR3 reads TGTGCCAGCAGCCGCGGGACAGGAGTCTACGAGCAGTACTTC. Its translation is CASSRGTGVYEQYF.

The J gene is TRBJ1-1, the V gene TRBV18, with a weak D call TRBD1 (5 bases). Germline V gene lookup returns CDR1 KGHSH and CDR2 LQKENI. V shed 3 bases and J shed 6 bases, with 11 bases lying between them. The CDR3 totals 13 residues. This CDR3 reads CASSPDPRAEAFF. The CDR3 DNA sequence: TGTGCCAGCTCACCGGACCCCAGGGCTGAAGCTTTCTTT.